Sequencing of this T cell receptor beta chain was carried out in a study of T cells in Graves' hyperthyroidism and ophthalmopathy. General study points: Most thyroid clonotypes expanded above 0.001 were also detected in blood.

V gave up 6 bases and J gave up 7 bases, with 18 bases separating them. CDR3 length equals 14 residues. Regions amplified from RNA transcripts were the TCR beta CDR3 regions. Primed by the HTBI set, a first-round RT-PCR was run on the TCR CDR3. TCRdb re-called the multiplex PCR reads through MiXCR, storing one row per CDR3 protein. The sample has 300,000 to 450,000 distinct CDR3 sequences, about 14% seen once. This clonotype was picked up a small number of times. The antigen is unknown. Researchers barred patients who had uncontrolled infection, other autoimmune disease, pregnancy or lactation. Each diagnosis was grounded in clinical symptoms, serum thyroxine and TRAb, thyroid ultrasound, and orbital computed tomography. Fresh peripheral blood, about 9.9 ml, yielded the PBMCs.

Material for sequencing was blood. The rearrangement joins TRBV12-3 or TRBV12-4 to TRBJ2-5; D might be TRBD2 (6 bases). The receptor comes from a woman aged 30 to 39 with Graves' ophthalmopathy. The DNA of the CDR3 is TGTGCCAGCAGCCTCAGTGTGGGGGAGGTGACCCAGTACTTC. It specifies CASSLSVGEVTQYF.